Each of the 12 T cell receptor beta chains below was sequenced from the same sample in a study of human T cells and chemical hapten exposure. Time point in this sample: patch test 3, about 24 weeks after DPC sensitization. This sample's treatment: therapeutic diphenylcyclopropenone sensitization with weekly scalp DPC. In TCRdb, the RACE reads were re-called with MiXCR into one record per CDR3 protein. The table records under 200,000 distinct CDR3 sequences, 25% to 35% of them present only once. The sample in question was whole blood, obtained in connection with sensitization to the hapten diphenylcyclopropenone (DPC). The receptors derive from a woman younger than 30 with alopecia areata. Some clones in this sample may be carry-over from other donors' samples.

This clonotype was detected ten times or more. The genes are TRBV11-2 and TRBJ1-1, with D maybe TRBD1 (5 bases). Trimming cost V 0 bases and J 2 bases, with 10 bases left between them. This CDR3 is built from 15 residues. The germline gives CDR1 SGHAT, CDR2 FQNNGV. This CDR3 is CASSLEGRVNTEAFF. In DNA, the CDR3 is TGTGCCAGCAGCTTAGAGGGCAGGGTAAACACTGAAGCTTTCTTT.

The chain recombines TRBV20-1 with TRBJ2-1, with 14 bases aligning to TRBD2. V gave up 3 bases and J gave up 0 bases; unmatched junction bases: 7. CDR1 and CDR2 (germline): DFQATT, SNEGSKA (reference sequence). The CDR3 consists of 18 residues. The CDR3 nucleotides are TGCAGTGCTAGCGGACTAGCGGGAGGTGCTGTCTCCTACAATGAGCAGTTCTTC. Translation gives CSASGLAGGAVSYNEQFF.

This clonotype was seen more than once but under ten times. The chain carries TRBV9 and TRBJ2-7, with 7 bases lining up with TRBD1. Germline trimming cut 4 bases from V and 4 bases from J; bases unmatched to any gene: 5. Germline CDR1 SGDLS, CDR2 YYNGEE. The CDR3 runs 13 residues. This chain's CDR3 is CASSTGTAYEQYF. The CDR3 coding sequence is TGTGCCAGCAGCACTGGGACAGCATACGAGCAGTACTTC.

The CDR3, as DNA: TGCGCCAGCAGCCAGGCAGGGGTGGCCTATGGCTACACCTTC. Translating it yields CASSQAGVAYGYTF. The chain recombines TRBV4-3 with TRBJ1-2; maybe TRBD1 (6 bases). The CDR3 runs to 14 residues. From germline, CDR1 is LGHNA and CDR2 YSLEER. The V end lost 3 bases, the J end lost 4 bases, and 12 bases lay between the germline ends.

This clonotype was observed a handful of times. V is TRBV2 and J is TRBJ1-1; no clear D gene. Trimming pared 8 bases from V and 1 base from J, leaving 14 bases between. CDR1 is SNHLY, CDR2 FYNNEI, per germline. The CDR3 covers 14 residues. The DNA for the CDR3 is TGTGCCAGCGTCGAATTTATGGCGAACACTGAAGCTTTCTTT. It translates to CASVEFMANTEAFF.

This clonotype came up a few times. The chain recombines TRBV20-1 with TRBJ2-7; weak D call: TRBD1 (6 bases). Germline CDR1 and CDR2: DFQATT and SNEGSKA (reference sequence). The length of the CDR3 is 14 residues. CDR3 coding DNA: TGCATCACGGGACAAACCGGGCCTATGGGGGAGCAGTACTTC. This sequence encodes CITGQTGPMGEQYF.

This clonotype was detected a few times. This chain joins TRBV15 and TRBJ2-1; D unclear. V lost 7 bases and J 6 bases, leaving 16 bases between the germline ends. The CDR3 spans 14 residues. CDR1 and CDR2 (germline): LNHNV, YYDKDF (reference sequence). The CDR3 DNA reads TGTGCCACCACATGGGGTGCATTTAGCAATGAGCAGTTCTTC. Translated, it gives CATTWGAFSNEQFF.

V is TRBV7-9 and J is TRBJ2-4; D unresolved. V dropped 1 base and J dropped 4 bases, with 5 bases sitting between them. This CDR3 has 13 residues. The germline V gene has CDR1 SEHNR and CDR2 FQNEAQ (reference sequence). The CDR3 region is CASSLVQKNIQYF. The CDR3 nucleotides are TGTGCCAGCAGCTTAGTCCAAAAAAACATTCAGTACTTC.

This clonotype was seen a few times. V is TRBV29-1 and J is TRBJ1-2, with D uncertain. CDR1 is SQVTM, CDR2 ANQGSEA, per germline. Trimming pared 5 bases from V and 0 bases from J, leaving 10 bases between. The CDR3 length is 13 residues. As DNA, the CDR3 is TGCAGCGTTCCCAGGAATTCTAACTATGGCTACACCTTC. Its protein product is CSVPRNSNYGYTF. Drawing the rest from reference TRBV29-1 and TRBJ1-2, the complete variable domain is SAVISQKPSRDICQRGTSLTIQCQVDSQVTMMFWYRQQPGQSLTLIATANQGSEATYESGFVIDKFPISRPNLTFSTLTVSNMSPEDSSIYLCSVPRNSNYGYTFGSGTRLTVV.

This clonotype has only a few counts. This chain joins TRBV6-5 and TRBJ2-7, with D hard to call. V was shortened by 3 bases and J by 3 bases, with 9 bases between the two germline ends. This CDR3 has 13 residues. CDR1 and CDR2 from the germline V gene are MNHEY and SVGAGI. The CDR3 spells CASSYGSGYEQYF. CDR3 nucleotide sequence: TGTGCCAGCAGTTATGGGTCGGGCTACGAGCAGTACTTC.

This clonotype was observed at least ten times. CDR3 DNA: TGTGCCAGCAGTGAAGTTGGATACGAGCAGTACTTC. This sequence encodes CASSEVGYEQYF. The rearrangement uses TRBV2 and TRBJ2-7; D unclear. CDR3 length: 12 amino acids. CDR1 is SNHLY, CDR2 FYNNEI, per germline. With 1 base removed from V and 4 bases from J, the gap between germline ends came to 5 bases.

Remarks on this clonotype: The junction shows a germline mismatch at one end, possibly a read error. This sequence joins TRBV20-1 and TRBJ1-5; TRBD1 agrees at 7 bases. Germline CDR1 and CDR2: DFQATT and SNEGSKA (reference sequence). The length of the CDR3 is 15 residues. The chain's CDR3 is CSASHGTAFNQPRHF. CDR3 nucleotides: TGCAGTGCTAGCCACGGGACAGCTTTCAATCAGCCCCGGCATTTT.